This TCR beta chain appears in the sequencing data of a study of cytomegalovirus exposure and HLA in healthy donors. Study information: Unique TCR beta sequences numbering 117 million came from around 180 million T cells in an earlier analysis. Broader study findings: The authors listed 150 to 200 TCR beta chains as cytomegalovirus-associated. Sequencing had likely introduced a cluster of highly shared sequence variants as an artifact. Reportedly, a later analysis found an Asian-associated ancestry cluster had fewer N-insertions than the roughly 700-donor mean.

The CDR3 consists of 16 residues. Germline CDR1 and CDR2: SGHNT and YENEEA. V lost 6 bases to trimming and J lost 0 bases, with 15 bases between them. About this clone itself: Its antigen remains unknown.

PCR involved 60 Vbeta and 13 Jbeta primers. Repertoires were generated with immunoSEQ multiplex PCR, while TCRdb's copy carries only in-frame clones and drops some. The table shows 80,000 to 130,000 clones, with approximately 77% occurring only once. Sequenced sample: PBMCs. The source is a male donor in good health and CMV-seropositive. The V and J genes are TRBV11-3 and TRBJ1-3; possibly TRBD1 for D (5 bases). The CDR3: CASSWATDNSGNTIYF. As DNA, the CDR3 is TGTGCCAGCAGTTGGGCGACAGACAACTCTGGAAACACCATATATTTT.